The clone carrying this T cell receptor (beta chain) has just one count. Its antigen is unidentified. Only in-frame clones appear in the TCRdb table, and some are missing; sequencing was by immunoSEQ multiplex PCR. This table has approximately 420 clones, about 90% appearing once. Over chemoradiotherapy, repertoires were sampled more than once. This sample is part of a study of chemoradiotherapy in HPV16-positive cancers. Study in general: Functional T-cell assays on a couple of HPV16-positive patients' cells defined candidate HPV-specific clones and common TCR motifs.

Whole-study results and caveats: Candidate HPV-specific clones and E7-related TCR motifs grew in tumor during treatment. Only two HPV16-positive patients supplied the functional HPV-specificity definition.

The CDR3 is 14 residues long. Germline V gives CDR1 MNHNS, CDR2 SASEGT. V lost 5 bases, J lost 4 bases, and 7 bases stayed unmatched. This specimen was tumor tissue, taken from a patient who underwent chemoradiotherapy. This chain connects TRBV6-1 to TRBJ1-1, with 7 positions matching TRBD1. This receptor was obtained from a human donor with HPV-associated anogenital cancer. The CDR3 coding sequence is TGTGCCAGCAGTACCCGACAGGGCGGCACTGAAGCTTTCTTT. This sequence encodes CASSTRQGGTEAFF.